This TCR beta chain came from a study of cytomegalovirus exposure and HLA in healthy donors. Overall study results and limits: Indistinguishable V segments such as TRBV6-2 and TRBV6-3 were excluded. Within an earlier analysis, most TCR beta V segments proved productive either about 87% or about 30% of the time.

A remark on this clone: The antigen is not known.

60 Vbeta and 13 Jbeta primers were used in PCR. Sequencing used immunoSEQ multiplex PCR; TCRdb keeps in-frame clones, though not all of them. The table includes just under 250,000 clones, about four fifths detected once. The CDR3 is 15 residues long. The V gene's germline CDR1 is KGHSH and CDR2 LQKENI. With 0 bases clipped from V and 4 bases from J, the junction kept 4 bases outside the gene matches. The origin of this receptor is a woman in her thirties or forties in good health and CMV-seropositive. Sequencing was carried out using PBMCs. The V gene is TRBV18, the J gene TRBJ2-5; 8 bases are a match to TRBD1. CDR3 DNA: TGTGCCAGCTCACCACCGCAGGGGGCCCGAGAGACCCAGTACTTC. Translated: CASSPPQGARETQYF. Filled out from reference TRBV18 and TRBJ2-5, the complete variable domain reads NAGVMQNPRHLVRRRGQEARLRCSPMKGHSHVYWYRQLPEEGLKFMVYLQKENIIDESGMPKERFSAEFPKEGPSILRIQQVVRGDSAAYFCASSPPQGARETQYFGPGTRLLVL.